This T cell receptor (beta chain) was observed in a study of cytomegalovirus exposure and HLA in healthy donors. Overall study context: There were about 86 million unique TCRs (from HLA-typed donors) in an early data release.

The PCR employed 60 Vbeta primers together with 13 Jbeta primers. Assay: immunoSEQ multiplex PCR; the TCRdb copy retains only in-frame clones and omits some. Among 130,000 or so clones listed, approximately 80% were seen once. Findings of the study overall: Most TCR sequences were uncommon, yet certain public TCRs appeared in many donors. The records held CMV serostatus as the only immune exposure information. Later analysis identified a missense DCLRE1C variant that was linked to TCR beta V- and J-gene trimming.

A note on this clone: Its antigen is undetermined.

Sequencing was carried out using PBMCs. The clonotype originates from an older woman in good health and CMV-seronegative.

CDR3 DNA sequence: TGTGCCAGCAGCTTAGTCGTGGGGGGGGCGGAGACCCAGTACTTC. Amino acids: CASSLVVGGAETQYF. This rearrangement joins TRBV7-2 to TRBJ2-5; perhaps TRBD2 as D (7 bases). The CDR3 spans 15 residues. The V end lost 1 base, the J end lost 5 bases, and 14 bases lay between the germline ends. CDR1 and CDR2 (germline): SGHTA, FQGNSA. Together with reference TRBV7-2 and TRBJ2-5, the CDR3 gives the full variable domain: GAGVSQSPSNKVTEKGKDVELRCDPISGHTALYWYRQSLGQGLEFLIYFQGNSAPDKSGLPSDRFSAERTGGSVSTLTIQRTQQEDSAVYLCASSLVVGGAETQYFGPGTRLLVL.